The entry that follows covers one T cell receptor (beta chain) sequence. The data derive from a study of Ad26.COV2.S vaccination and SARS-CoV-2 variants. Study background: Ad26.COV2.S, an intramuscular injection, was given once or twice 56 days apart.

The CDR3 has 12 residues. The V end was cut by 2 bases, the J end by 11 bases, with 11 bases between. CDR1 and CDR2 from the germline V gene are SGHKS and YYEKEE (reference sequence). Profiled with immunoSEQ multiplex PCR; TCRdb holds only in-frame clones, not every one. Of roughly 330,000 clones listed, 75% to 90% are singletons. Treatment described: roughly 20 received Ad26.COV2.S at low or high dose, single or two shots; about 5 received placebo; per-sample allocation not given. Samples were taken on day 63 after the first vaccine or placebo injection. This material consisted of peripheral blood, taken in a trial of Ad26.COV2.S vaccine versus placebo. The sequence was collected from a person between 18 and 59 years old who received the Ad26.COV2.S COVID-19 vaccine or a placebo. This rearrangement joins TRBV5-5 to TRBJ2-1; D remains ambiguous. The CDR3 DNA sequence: TGTGCCAGCAGCTTCCCGGGCCTCAAGCAGTTCTTC. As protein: CASSFPGLKQFF.